What follows describes a single TCR beta chain. Its recognized antigen is unknown. Base qualities are missing; no much larger clone stands one base away. RNA was extracted using the RNeasy kit, and roughly 0.5 to 1 ug of the RNA was reverse transcribed with random hexamers. The immunoSEQ multiplex PCR assay, which covers 54 Vbeta and 13 Jbeta segments, was used to amplify TCR beta CDR3 regions. PCR amplification bias was corrected by using a synthetic template baseline for primer optimization and computational correction. Per the source publication's procedure: Reads were annotated to V, D and J genes according to IMGT and were analyzed with immunoSEQ Analyzer, with only productive sequences retained. Clonality was calculated as one minus the Shannon entropy normalized by log2 of the number of productive unique sequences. For each patient and control, public and private clones were evaluated among the 100 most prevalent clones. Susac-specific clones were defined as absent from healthy and MS cohorts, over a thousand published viral clones and other ImmuneACCESS disease sequences. The public reads were reanalyzed by TCRdb: fastp trimming at Q25, MiXCR alignment, in-frame beta chains only. Each CDR3 protein appears once, grouped with its most common genes and DNA. These V and J calls are TCRdb output, not the study's own analysis. The sample table contains about 22,000 distinct CDR3 sequences; only one count was recorded for 85% to 95% of them. The top ten clonotypes cover approximately 0.3% of the sample.

V is pared back by 3 bases and J by 3 bases, with 9 bases lying between the germline termini. CDR1 and CDR2 are read off the germline V gene as SNHLY and FYNNEI. The CDR3, from cysteine to phenylalanine, totals 13 residues. The read is trimmed to its CDR3 DNA, 39 bases read in frame from base 1. This sample was taken from a study of CD8 T cells in Susac syndrome (dated by TCRdb to between 2017 and 2020). For the wider study: Whether CD8+ T cell activation and differentiation in Susac syndrome was antigen driven was tested using repertoire sequencing. Clonality of the CD8+ T cell repertoire was compared between about a dozen healthy donors, about 14 Susac syndrome patients and under 16 multiple sclerosis patients. The paper's findings and limits, for the study overall: The number of individuals in the TCR sequencing and HLA analysis was recognized as being relatively small.

Peripheral blood CD8+ and CD4+ T cells from healthy donors, Susac syndrome patients and multiple sclerosis patients were profiled using high-throughput TCR beta sequencing. The healthy donors served as controls matched for age and sex. Bulk CD8+ and CD4+ T cells were purified by magnetic negative isolation, while CD8+ TEMRA cells were enriched using FACS. Blood was drawn into EDTA tubes, processed within 24 hours, and PBMCs were isolated by density gradient centrifugation. PBMCs intended for TCR sequencing were cryopreserved in liquid nitrogen and were subsequently thawed in a 37 degrees C water bath. A purity of at least 90% was achieved for sorted or isolated CD4+, CD8+ and CD8+ TEMRA cells.

The sequence is built from TRBV2 and TRBJ2-7; confidence is insufficient to name the D gene. The sequenced sample consisted of CD8+ T cells from PBMCs. The receptor comes from a human donor in good health. The CDR3 loop reads CASSESWSYEQYF. The sequence in DNA is TGTGCCAGCAGTGAGAGCTGGAGCTACGAGCAGTACTTC.